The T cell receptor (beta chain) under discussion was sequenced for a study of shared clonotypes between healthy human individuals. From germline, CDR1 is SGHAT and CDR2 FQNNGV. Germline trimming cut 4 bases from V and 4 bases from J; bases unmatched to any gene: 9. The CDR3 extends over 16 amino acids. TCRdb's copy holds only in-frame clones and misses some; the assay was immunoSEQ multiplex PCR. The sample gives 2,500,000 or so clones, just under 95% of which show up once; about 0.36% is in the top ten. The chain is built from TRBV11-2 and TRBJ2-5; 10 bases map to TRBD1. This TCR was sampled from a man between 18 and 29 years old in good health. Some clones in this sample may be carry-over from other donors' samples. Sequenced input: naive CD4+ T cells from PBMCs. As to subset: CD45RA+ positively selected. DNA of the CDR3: TGTGCCAGCAGCTGGAAGGTGACAGGGGGCGGAGAGACCCAGTACTTC. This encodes CASSWKVTGGGETQYF.